This T cell receptor beta chain was sequenced for a study of human T cells and chemical hapten exposure. For the study at large: Patients, predominantly female, presented with alopecia areata, totalis or universalis.

The CDR3 consists of 12 residues. Germline assignment: CDR1 KGHDR and CDR2 SFDVKD. Trimming shortened V by 4 bases and J by 13 bases, and 13 bases separated the two germline ends. This clonotype occurred a few times. Stated time point: pre-sensitization, week 0. Treatment: therapeutic diphenylcyclopropenone sensitization with weekly scalp DPC. TCRdb used MiXCR to reprocess the RACE reads, holding one entry per CDR3 protein. The table records under 400,000 distinct CDR3 sequences, 4% to 6% of them present only once. This TCR came from a woman aged 45-65 years with alopecia areata. Some clones in this sample may be carry-over from other donors' samples. The sequences come from whole blood, collected in connection with sensitization to the hapten diphenylcyclopropenone (DPC). The chain has TRBV24-1 and TRBJ2-1, with TRBD1 as a possible D gene (5 bases). The CDR3 coding sequence is TGTGCCACCAGTGAGGGATTGGGGCCACAGTTCTTC. It codes for CATSEGLGPQFF.